These T cell receptor beta chains were read from a single sample in a study of OX40 agonist ivuxolimab in advanced cancers. Sequenced by immunoSEQ multiplex PCR; TCRdb stores in-frame clones only, minus some. The repertoire includes 53,000 or so clones, roughly 80% of them detected once, and more than 2.5% sits in the top ten. The sequences come from CD4+ or CD8+ T cells sorted from blood, collected in a trial of the OX40 agonist ivuxolimab. The receptors were gathered from an adult with an advanced solid tumor such as melanoma, head and neck, liver or kidney cancer. Each CDR3 is given with its conserved first and last residue. D genes are given only for firm matches. Not all rows give a size; the values are once, few, many and, for expanded clones, a class.

CDR3 protein: CASSKQRGGEGTDTQYF; CDR3 DNA: TGCGCCAGCAGTAAGCAGAGGGGAGGTGAGGGCACAGATACGCAGTATTTT; V gene: TRBV4-1; D gene: NA; J gene: TRBJ2-3; clone size: NA
CDR3 protein: CAWSIAAGSTDTQYF; CDR3 DNA: TGTGCCTGGAGTATCGCAGCGGGGAGCACAGATACGCAGTATTTT; V gene: TRBV30; D gene: TRBD2; J gene: TRBJ2-3; clone size: NA
CDR3 protein: CASSPTRVGTEAFF; CDR3 DNA: TGTGCCAGCAGCCCCACGCGAGTAGGAACTGAAGCTTTCTTT; V gene: TRBV7-8; D gene: NA; J gene: TRBJ1-1; clone size: NA
CDR3 protein: CASSESRNNYEQYF; CDR3 DNA: TGCGCCAGCAGTGAGTCTAGGAACAACTACGAGCAGTACTTC; V gene: TRBV10-1; D gene: NA; J gene: TRBJ2-7; clone size: NA
CDR3 protein: CASSLAYAGSNEQFF; CDR3 DNA: TGTGCCAGCAGCTTAGCGTACGCGGGATCTAATGAGCAGTTCTTC; V gene: TRBV7-9; D gene: NA; J gene: TRBJ2-1; clone size: NA
CDR3 protein: CAISGVGWNTEAFF; CDR3 DNA: TGTGCCATCAGTGGAGTCGGCTGGAACACTGAAGCTTTCTTT; V gene: TRBV10-3; D gene: NA; J gene: TRBJ1-1; clone size: NA
CDR3 protein: CAWSVTVIQGDSPLHF; CDR3 DNA: TGTGCCTGGAGTGTAACGGTCATCCAAGGGGATTCACCCCTCCACTTT; V gene: TRBV30; D gene: NA; J gene: TRBJ1-6; clone size: NA
CDR3 protein: CASSKGLADYNEQFF; CDR3 DNA: TGTGCCAGCAGCAAGGGACTAGCGGACTACAATGAGCAGTTCTTC; V gene: TRBV7-9; D gene: TRBD2; J gene: TRBJ2-1; clone size: NA
CDR3 protein: CASSPRLAGSTDTQYF; CDR3 DNA: TGTGCCAGCTCACCAAGGCTAGCGGGGAGCACAGATACGCAGTATTTT; V gene: TRBV18; D gene: TRBD2; J gene: TRBJ2-3; clone size: NA
CDR3 protein: CASSPRTGGEMNTEAFF; CDR3 DNA: TGTGCCAGCAGCCCGAGGACAGGGGGAGAAATGAACACTGAAGCTTTCTTT; V gene: TRBV14; D gene: TRBD1; J gene: TRBJ1-1; clone size: NA
CDR3 protein: CARSFPRLDGYTF; CDR3 DNA: TGTGCCAGAAGCTTTCCCAGGTTGGACGGCTACACCTTC; V gene: TRBV5-3; D gene: NA; J gene: TRBJ1-2; clone size: NA
CDR3 protein: CASSPSGAGYNEQFF; CDR3 DNA: TGTGCCAGCAGCCCCAGCGGGGCGGGCTACAATGAGCAGTTCTTC; V gene: TRBV7-6; D gene: TRBD2; J gene: TRBJ2-1; clone size: NA
CDR3 protein: CASTRTGGTNEKLFF; CDR3 DNA: TGTGCCAGCACCCGGACAGGGGGAACTAATGAAAAACTGTTTTTT; V gene: TRBV6-5; D gene: TRBD1; J gene: TRBJ1-4; clone size: NA
CDR3 protein: CASRTTGGSSYEQYF; CDR3 DNA: TGTGCCAGCAGAACCACAGGGGGGTCCTCCTACGAGCAGTACTTC; V gene: TRBV2; D gene: TRBD1; J gene: TRBJ2-7; clone size: NA
CDR3 protein: CASSQRGASNTGELFF; CDR3 DNA: TGCGCCAGCAGCCAACGGGGGGCTTCGAACACCGGGGAGCTGTTTTTT; V gene: TRBV4-1; D gene: NA; J gene: TRBJ2-2; clone size: NA
CDR3 protein: CASSIGLQETQYF; CDR3 DNA: TGTGCCAGCAGCATCGGACTCCAAGAGACCCAGTACTTC; V gene: TRBV11-3; D gene: NA; J gene: TRBJ2-5; clone size: once
CDR3 protein: CASSLRLAAGELFF; CDR3 DNA: TGTGCCAGCAGCCTACGACTAGCGGCCGGGGAGCTGTTTTTT; V gene: TRBV9; D gene: TRBD2; J gene: TRBJ2-2; clone size: NA
CDR3 protein: CASSPQVYGYTF; CDR3 DNA: TGTGCCAGCAGTCCCCAGGTTTATGGCTACACCTTC; V gene: TRBV6-6; D gene: NA; J gene: TRBJ1-2; clone size: few
CDR3 protein: CASSQAHFLQSGELFF; CDR3 DNA: TGCGCCAGCAGCCAAGCCCACTTCCTCCAAAGCGGGGAGCTGTTTTTT; V gene: TRBV4-1; D gene: NA; J gene: TRBJ2-2; clone size: NA
CDR3 protein: CASTFSGYQPQHF; CDR3 DNA: TGTGCCAGCACCTTTTCCGGGTATCAGCCCCAGCATTTT; V gene: TRBV2; D gene: NA; J gene: TRBJ1-5; clone size: few
CDR3 protein: CASSLNLYNEQFF; CDR3 DNA: TGTGCCAGCAGTTTAAACCTCTACAATGAGCAGTTCTTC; V gene: TRBV27; D gene: NA; J gene: TRBJ2-1; clone size: once
CDR3 protein: CASSETGTLYEKLFF; CDR3 DNA: TGTGCCAGCAGTGAAACTGGGACCCTCTATGAAAAACTGTTTTTT; V gene: TRBV6-1; D gene: NA; J gene: TRBJ1-4; clone size: NA
CDR3 protein: CASSSLPGQTETQYF; CDR3 DNA: TGCGCCAGCAGCTCGCTACCTGGACAGACAGAGACCCAGTACTTC; V gene: TRBV5-1; D gene: NA; J gene: TRBJ2-5; clone size: once
CDR3 protein: CASSLGGNTAREQFF; CDR3 DNA: TGTGCCAGCAGTTTAGGGGGAAATACCGCACGAGAGCAGTTCTTC; V gene: TRBV28; D gene: NA; J gene: TRBJ2-1; clone size: NA
CDR3 protein: CASSLWGTSTDTQYF; CDR3 DNA: TGTGCCAGCAGCTTGTGGGGGACTAGCACAGATACGCAGTATTTT; V gene: TRBV5-6; D gene: NA; J gene: TRBJ2-3; clone size: NA
CDR3 protein: CASRRALDQETQYF; CDR3 DNA: TGTGCCAGCCGCCGTGCTCTAGACCAAGAGACCCAGTACTTC; V gene: TRBV6-5; D gene: NA; J gene: TRBJ2-5; clone size: once
CDR3 protein: CASTQSLDIYEQYF; CDR3 DNA: TGTGCCAGCACCCAATCCTTGGACATCTACGAGCAGTACTTC; V gene: TRBV7-9; D gene: NA; J gene: TRBJ2-7; clone size: NA
CDR3 protein: CASSLGGTGAPNTEAFF; CDR3 DNA: TGTGCCAGCAGCTTAGGGGGAACAGGGGCCCCGAACACTGAAGCTTTCTTT; V gene: TRBV7-9; D gene: TRBD1; J gene: TRBJ1-1; clone size: NA
CDR3 protein: CASSRSGEQFF; CDR3 DNA: TGTGCCAGCAGCAGAAGCGGGGAGCAGTTCTTC; V gene: TRBV7-9; D gene: NA; J gene: TRBJ2-1; clone size: NA
CDR3 protein: CASSPTTGASEQFF; CDR3 DNA: TGTGCCAGCAGCCCAACGACGGGGGCGAGTGAGCAGTTCTTC; V gene: TRBV5-6; D gene: NA; J gene: TRBJ2-1; clone size: NA
CDR3 protein: CASSSYARPIQGRAKNIQYF; CDR3 DNA: TGTGCCAGCAGTTCTTACGCCCGTCCAATACAGGGACGGGCCAAAAACATTCAGTACTTC; V gene: TRBV27; D gene: NA; J gene: TRBJ2-4; clone size: NA
CDR3 protein: CASSPPGGGYNEQFF; CDR3 DNA: TGTGCCAGCTCACCACCGGGCGGGGGTTACAATGAGCAGTTCTTC; V gene: TRBV18; D gene: TRBD2; J gene: TRBJ2-1; clone size: NA
CDR3 protein: CASSLRRATNEKLFF; CDR3 DNA: TGTGCCAGTAGTCTCCGACGGGCAACTAATGAAAAACTGTTTTTT; V gene: TRBV19; D gene: NA; J gene: TRBJ1-4; clone size: NA
CDR3 protein: CASSPGVQGYNEQYF; CDR3 DNA: TGCGCCAGCAGCCCCGGGGTACAGGGTTATAACGAGCAGTACTTC; V gene: TRBV4-1; D gene: NA; J gene: TRBJ2-7; clone size: NA
CDR3 protein: CASTRTSGRVGELFF; CDR3 DNA: TGTGCCAGCACCCGGACTAGCGGGAGGGTCGGGGAGCTGTTTTTT; V gene: TRBV6-5; D gene: TRBD2; J gene: TRBJ2-2; clone size: once
CDR3 protein: CASSKEGTGSTNDYGYTF; CDR3 DNA: TGTGCCAGCAGCAAAGAAGGGACAGGGTCGACAAATGACTATGGCTACACCTTC; V gene: TRBV21-1; D gene: NA; J gene: TRBJ1-2; clone size: NA
CDR3 protein: CASRDLTGASTEAFF; CDR3 DNA: TGCGCCAGCAGGGATCTGACAGGGGCGAGCACTGAAGCTTTCTTT; V gene: TRBV5-1; D gene: TRBD1; J gene: TRBJ1-1; clone size: NA
CDR3 protein: CASSVGTSYKYF; CDR3 DNA: TGTGCCAGCAGCGTTGGTACTAGTTATAAGTATTTT; V gene: TRBV7-2; D gene: NA; J gene: TRBJ2-3; clone size: NA
CDR3 protein: CATSETSGGGGGETQYF; CDR3 DNA: TGTGCCACCAGCGAGACTAGCGGAGGGGGCGGCGGGGAGACCCAGTACTTC; V gene: TRBV15; D gene: TRBD2; J gene: TRBJ2-5; clone size: NA
CDR3 protein: CAWSPGTTGELFF; CDR3 DNA: TGTGCCTGGAGTCCGGGAACGACCGGGGAGCTGTTTTTT; V gene: TRBV30; D gene: NA; J gene: TRBJ2-2; clone size: NA
CDR3 protein: CASSWGVRNSNYGYTF; CDR3 DNA: TGTGCCAGCAGCTGGGGGGTAAGGAATTCTAACTATGGCTACACCTTC; V gene: TRBV5-6; D gene: NA; J gene: TRBJ1-2; clone size: once
CDR3 protein: CASSLGALGETQYF; CDR3 DNA: TGCGCCAGCAGCTTGGGTGCTCTCGGGGAGACCCAGTACTTC; V gene: TRBV5-1; D gene: NA; J gene: TRBJ2-5; clone size: NA
CDR3 protein: CASSLYPGELFF; CDR3 DNA: TGTGCCAGCAGTTTATACCCCGGGGAGCTGTTTTTT; V gene: TRBV27; D gene: NA; J gene: TRBJ2-2; clone size: NA